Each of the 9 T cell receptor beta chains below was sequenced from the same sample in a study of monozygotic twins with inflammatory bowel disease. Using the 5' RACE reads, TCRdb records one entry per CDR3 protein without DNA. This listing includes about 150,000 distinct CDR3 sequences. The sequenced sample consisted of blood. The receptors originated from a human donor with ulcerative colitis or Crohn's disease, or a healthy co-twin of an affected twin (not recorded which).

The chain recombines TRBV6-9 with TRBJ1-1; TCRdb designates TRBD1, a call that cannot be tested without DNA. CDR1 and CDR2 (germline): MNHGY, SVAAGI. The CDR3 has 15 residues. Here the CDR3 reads CASSYADRGRTEAFF.

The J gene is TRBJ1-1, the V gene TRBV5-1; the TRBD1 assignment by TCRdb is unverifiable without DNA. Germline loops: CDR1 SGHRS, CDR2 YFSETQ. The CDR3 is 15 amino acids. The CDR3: CASSLTAGANTEAFF.

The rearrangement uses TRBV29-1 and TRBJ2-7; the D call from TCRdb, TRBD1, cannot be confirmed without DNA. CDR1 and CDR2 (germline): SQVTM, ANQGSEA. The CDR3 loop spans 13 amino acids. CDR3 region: CSVERQGTYEQYF.

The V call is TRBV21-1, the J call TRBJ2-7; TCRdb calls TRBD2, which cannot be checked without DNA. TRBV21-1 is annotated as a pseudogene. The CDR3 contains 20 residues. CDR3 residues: CASSYYRTSGSSTEHYEQYF.

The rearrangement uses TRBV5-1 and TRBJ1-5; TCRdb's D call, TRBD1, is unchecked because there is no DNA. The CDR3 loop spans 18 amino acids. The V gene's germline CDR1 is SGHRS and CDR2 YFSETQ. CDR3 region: CASSLKRQGEYSNQPRHF.

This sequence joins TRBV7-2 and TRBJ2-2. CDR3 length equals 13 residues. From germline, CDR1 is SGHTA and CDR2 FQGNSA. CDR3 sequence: CASSLISTGELFF.

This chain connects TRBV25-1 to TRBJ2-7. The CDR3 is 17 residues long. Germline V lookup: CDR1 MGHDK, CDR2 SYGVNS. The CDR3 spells CASSEYSVEVPSYEQYF.

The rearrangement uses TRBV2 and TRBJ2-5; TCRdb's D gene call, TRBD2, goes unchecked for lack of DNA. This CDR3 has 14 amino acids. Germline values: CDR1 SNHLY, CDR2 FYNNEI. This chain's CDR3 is CASSERANQETQYF.

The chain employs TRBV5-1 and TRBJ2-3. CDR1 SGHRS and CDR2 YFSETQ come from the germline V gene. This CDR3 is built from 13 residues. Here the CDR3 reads CASSLVAPDTQYF.